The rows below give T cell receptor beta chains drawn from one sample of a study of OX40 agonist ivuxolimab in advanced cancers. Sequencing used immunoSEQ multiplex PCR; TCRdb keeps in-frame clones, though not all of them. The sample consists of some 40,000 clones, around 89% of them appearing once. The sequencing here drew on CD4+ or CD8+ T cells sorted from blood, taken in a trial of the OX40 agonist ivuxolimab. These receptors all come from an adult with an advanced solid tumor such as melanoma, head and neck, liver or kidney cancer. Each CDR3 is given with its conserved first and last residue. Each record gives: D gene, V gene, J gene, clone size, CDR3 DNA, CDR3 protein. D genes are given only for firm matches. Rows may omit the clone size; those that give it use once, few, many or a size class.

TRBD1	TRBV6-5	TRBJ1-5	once	TGTGCCAGCAGGGGGACAGGGATCAATCAGCCCCAGCATTTT	CASRGTGINQPQHF
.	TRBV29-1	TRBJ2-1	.	TGCAGCGTTGCCAGCCCGGGGTCGGGCAATGAGCAGTTCTTC	CSVASPGSGNEQFF
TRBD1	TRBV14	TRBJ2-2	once	TGTGCCAGCAGCCAATTGGACAGGGGGGACACCGGGGAGCTGTTTTTT	CASSQLDRGDTGELFF
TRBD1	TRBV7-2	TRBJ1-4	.	TGTGCCAGCAGCCTGAACAGGGGAACTAATGAAAAACTGTTTTTT	CASSLNRGTNEKLFF
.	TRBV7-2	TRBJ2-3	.	TGTGCCAGCAGCGCGAGCTTAAGTGGGGATACGCAGTATTTT	CASSASLSGDTQYF
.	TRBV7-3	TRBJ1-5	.	TGTGCCAGCAGCTTCGAGTTTCCCGGGGTCCAGCATTTT	CASSFEFPGVQHF
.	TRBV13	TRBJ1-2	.	TGTGCCAGCGCGCGGCGGGGGCGTGACTATGGCTACACCTTC	CASARRGRDYGYTF
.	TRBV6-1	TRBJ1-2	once	TGTGCCAGCAGACTGACAGGCGGAGGGTGGGGCTACACCTTC	CASRLTGGGWGYTF
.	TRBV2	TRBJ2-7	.	TGTGCCAGCACCCGGACGGGCGGGGAGCAGTACTTC	CASTRTGGEQYF
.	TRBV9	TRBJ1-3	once	TGTGCCAGCAGCGGTGAGGAGGGGTCCCCTGGAAACACCATATATTTT	CASSGEEGSPGNTIYF
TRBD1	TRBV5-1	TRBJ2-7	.	TGCGCCAGCAGCCTACGGGACAGGGGTGGCGAGCAGTACTTC	CASSLRDRGGEQYF
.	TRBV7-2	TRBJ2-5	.	TGTGCCAGCAGCTTGGGCAGGGCAGAGACCCAGTACTTC	CASSLGRAETQYF
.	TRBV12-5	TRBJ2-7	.	TGTGCTAGTGGTTTGGTACCAGCCAGGGGCTACGAGCAGTACTTC	CASGLVPARGYEQYF
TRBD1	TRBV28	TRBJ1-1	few	TGTGCCAGCAGTGACAGGGGCCCTGAAGCTTTCTTT	CASSDRGPEAFF
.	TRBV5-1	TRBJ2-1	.	TGCGCCAGCAGCCCGACAGTTTTGGGAGGCAATGAGCAGTTCTTC	CASSPTVLGGNEQFF
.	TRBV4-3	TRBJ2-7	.	TGCGCCAGCAGCCATCAGGCGGGACTTCCCGAATCCGAGCAGTACTTC	CASSHQAGLPESEQYF
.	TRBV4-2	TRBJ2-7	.	TGTGCCAGCAGCACCCGGGGGGACAGATTGGGCGAGCAGTACTTC	CASSTRGDRLGEQYF
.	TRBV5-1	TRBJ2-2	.	TGCGCCAGCAGCTCACAGGGTACTCCCACCGGGGAGCTGTTTTTT	CASSSQGTPTGELFF
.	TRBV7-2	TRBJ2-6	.	TGTGCCAGCAGCCCGAGGAGGTTCGCTGGGGCCAACGTCCTGACTTTC	CASSPRRFAGANVLTF
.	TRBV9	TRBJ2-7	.	TGTGCCAGCAGCGTAGCTCCGGGTTTTGGCGAGCAGTACTTC	CASSVAPGFGEQYF
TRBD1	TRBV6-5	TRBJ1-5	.	TGTGCCAGCAGTGGGGACAGGGTCATTCAGCCCCAGCATTTT	CASSGDRVIQPQHF
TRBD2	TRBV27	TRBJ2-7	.	TGTGCCAGCAGTTTAGGGTCTAGCGGGGGGCCAAAATTCTACGAGCAGTACTTC	CASSLGSSGGPKFYEQYF
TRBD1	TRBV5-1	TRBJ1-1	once	TGCGCCAGCAGCCAAGACAGGGGGGACACTGAAGCTTTCTTT	CASSQDRGDTEAFF
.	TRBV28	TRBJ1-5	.	TGTGCCAGCACCCTCCAACAGCGATCCAATCAGCCCCAGCATTTT	CASTLQQRSNQPQHF
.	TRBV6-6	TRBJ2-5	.	TGTGCCAGCAGATCTCGTGGGGGACAAGAGACCCAGTACTTC	CASRSRGGQETQYF
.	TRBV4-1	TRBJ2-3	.	TGCGCCAGCAGCCAAGAGTGGGAGAGGGGCACAGATACGCAGTATTTT	CASSQEWERGTDTQYF
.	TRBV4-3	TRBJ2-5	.	TGCGCCAGCAGCCAAGATCTAGGTGGGATTAAAGAGACCCAGTACTTC	CASSQDLGGIKETQYF
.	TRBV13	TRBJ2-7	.	TGTGCCAGCAGCCCAGGTAGGGGGGGCAGAAGGGAGCAGTACTTC	CASSPGRGGRREQYF
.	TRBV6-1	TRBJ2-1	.	TGTGCCAGCAGTCAGGTCTCCTACAATGAGCAGTTCTTC	CASSQVSYNEQFF
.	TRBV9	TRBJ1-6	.	TGTGCCAGCACCACGAGGGGCAACCATAATTCACCCCTCCACTTT	CASTTRGNHNSPLHF
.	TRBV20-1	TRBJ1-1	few	TGCAGTGCTAGAGATGGGGCTTTCTTT	CSARDGAFF
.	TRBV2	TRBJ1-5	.	TGTGCCAGCAGTGAGCTCAGTTCTCGGCAGCCCCAGCATTTT	CASSELSSRQPQHF
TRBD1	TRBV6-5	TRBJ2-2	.	TGTGCCAGCAGTCCTATGACAGGGAATTCCGGGGAGCTGTTTTTT	CASSPMTGNSGELFF
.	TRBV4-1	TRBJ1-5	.	TGCGCCAGCAGCCAAAATGGGGCCATCGGCAATCAGCCCCAGCATTTT	CASSQNGAIGNQPQHF
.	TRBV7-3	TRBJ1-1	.	TGTGCCAGCAGCCGGGGGGCTGACACTGAAGCTTTCTTT	CASSRGADTEAFF
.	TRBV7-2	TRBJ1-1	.	TGTGCCAGCAGTCCTACTCTGAGGTACACTGAAGCTTTCTTT	CASSPTLRYTEAFF
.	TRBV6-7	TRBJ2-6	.	TGTGCCAGCAGCGGGCACTCTGGGGCCAACGTCCTGACTTTC	CASSGHSGANVLTF
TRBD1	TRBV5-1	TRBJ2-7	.	TGCGCCAGCAGCCTCAATGACAGGGCGCAGTACTTC	CASSLNDRAQYF
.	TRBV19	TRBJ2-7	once	TGTGCCAGCCGACGGGGCGGAACCTACGAGCAGTACTTC	CASRRGGTYEQYF
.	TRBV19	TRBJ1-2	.	TGTGCCAGTAGTGGCTCCGGCCCCCAAGGCTATGGCTACACCTTC	CASSGSGPQGYGYTF
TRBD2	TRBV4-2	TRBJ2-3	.	TGTGCCAGCAGCCAAGATGCGCTAGCGGGGGGGGTGAGCACAGATACGCAGTATTTT	CASSQDALAGGVSTDTQYF
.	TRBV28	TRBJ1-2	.	TGTGCCAGCAGTTTGGCGGGCCTTTGGGATGGCTACACCTTC	CASSLAGLWDGYTF
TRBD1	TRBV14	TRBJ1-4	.	TGTGCCAGCAGCCAAGGCCGACAGGGGGCAGGTGAAAAACTGTTTTTT	CASSQGRQGAGEKLFF
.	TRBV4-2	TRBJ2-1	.	TGTGCCAGCAGCCAAGAGGGGAATGAGCAGTTCTTC	CASSQEGNEQFF
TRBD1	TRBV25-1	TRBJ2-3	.	TGTGCCAGCAGTGGGCAGGGGGAGTATACGCAGTATTTT	CASSGQGEYTQYF
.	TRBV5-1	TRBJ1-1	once	TGCGCCAGCAGATCCGACCCGAACACTGAAGCTTTCTTT	CASRSDPNTEAFF
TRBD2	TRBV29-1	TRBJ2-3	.	TGCAGCGTAGCGGGGAACACAGACGGTACGCAGTATTTT	CSVAGNTDGTQYF
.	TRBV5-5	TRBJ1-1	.	TGTGCCAGCTTTGCCAGCATCGCGATGAACACTGAAGCTTTCTTT	CASFASIAMNTEAFF
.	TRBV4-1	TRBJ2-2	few	TGCGCCAGCAGTCTGTTGATGAACACCGGGGAGCTGTTTTTT	CASSLLMNTGELFF
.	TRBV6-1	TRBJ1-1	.	TGTGCCAGCAGACCCGGACAGCTGAACACTGAAGCTTTCTTT	CASRPGQLNTEAFF
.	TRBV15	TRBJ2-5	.	TGTGCCACCAGCAGAGGGTCGCGGCAAGAGACCCAGTACTTC	CATSRGSRQETQYF
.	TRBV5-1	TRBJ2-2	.	TGCGCCAGCAGCTTGGGAGACAGGACCACCGGGGAGCTGTTTTTT	CASSLGDRTTGELFF
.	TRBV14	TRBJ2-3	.	TGTGCCAGCAGCCCAACCAGTGGAGACGGAACAGATACGCAGTATTTT	CASSPTSGDGTDTQYF
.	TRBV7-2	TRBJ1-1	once	TGTGCCAGCAGTTGGGGGAACACTGAAGCTTTCTTT	CASSWGNTEAFF
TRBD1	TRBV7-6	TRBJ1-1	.	TGTGCCAGCAGCACTTACAGGGGGCGGGACACTGAAGCTTTCTTT	CASSTYRGRDTEAFF